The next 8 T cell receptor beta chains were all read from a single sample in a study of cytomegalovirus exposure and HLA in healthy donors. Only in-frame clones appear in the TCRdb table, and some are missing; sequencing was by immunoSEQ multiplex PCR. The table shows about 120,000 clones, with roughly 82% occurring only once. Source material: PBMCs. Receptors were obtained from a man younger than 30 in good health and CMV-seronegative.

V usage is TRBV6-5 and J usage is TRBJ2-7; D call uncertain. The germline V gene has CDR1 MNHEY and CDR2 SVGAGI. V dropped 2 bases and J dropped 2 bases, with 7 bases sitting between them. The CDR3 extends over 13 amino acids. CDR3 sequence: CASSYGPAYEQYF. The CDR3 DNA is TGTGCCAGCAGTTACGGGCCAGCCTACGAGCAGTACTTC.

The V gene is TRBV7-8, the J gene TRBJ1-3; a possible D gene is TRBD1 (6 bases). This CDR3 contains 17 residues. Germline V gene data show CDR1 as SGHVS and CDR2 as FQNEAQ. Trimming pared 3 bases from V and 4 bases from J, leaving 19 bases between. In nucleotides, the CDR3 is TGTGCCAGCAGCTTCGGACCGGGGGGCAATTGGGGAAACACCATATATTTT. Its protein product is CASSFGPGGNWGNTIYF. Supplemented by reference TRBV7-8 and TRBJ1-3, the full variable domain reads GAGVSQSPRYKVAKRGQDVALRCDPISGHVSLFWYQQALGQGPEFLTYFQNEAQLDKSGLPSDRFFAERPEGSVSTLKIQRTQQEDSAVYLCASSFGPGGNWGNTIYFGEGSWLTVV.

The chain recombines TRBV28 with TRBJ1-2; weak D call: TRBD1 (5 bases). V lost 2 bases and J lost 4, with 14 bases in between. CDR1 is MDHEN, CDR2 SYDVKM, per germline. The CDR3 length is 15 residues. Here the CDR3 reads CASSLGWGTSYGYTF. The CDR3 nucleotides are TGTGCCAGCAGTTTAGGATGGGGGACTAGCTATGGCTACACCTTC.

The CDR3 DNA follows: TGTGCCAGCACGCTACAGGGTGTTTCAGTTGATGGCTACACCTTC. This codes for CASTLQGVSVDGYTF. The chain is built from TRBV2 and TRBJ1-2; perhaps TRBD1 as D (6 bases). The germline gives CDR1 SNHLY, CDR2 FYNNEI. This CDR3 region has 15 residues. Trimming cost V 7 bases and J 6 bases, with 21 bases left between them.

CDR3 coding DNA: TGTGCCAGCAGTCCAATCGGGACAGGGCGCAATGAGCAGTTCTTC. Translation gives CASSPIGTGRNEQFF. The chain is built from TRBV27 and TRBJ2-1, with 9 positions matching TRBD1. The CDR3 consists of 15 residues. After removal of 5 bases from V and 6 bases from J, the junction contained 8 bases not matched to a gene. Germline lookup yields CDR1 MNHEY and CDR2 SMNVEV (reference sequence).

The CDR3 here is CASSLGQVNEKLFF. CDR3 bases: TGCGCCAGCAGCTTGGGTCAGGTGAATGAAAAACTGTTTTTT. The chain combines TRBV5-1 with TRBJ1-4; no clear D. The germline V gene encodes CDR1 SGHRS and CDR2 YFSETQ. This CDR3 is built from 14 residues. Trimming left V 0 bases short and J 5 bases short, with 8 bases between.

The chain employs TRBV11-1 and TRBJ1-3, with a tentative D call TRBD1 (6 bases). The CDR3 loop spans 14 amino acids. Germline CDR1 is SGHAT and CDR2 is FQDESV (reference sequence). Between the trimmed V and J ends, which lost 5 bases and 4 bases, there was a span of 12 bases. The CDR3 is CASSLRTAGNTIYF. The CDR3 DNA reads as TGTGCCAGCAGCCTACGGACAGCGGGAAACACCATATATTTT.

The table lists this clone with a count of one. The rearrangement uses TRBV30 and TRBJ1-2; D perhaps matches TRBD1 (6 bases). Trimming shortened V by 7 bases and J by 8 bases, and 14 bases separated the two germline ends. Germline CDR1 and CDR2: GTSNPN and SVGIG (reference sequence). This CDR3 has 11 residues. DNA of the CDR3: TGTGCCTCTCAGAGGGACACCGGCTACACCTTC. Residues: CASQRDTGYTF.